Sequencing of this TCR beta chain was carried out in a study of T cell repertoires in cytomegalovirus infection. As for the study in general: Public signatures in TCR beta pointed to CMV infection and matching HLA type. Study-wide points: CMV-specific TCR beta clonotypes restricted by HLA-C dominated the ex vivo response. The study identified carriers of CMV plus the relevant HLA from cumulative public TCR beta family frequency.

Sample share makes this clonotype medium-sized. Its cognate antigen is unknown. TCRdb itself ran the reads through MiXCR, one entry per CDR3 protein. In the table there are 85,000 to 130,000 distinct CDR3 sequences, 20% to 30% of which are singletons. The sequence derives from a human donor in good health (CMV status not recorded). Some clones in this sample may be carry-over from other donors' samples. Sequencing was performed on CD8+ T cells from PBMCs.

The CDR3 protein is CASSSPTGVDTQYF. Written as DNA, the CDR3 is TGTGCCAGCAGTTCGCCCACAGGGGTTGATACGCAGTATTTT. The chain recombines TRBV28 with TRBJ2-3; 7 positions agree with TRBD1. From germline, CDR1 is MDHEN and CDR2 SYDVKM. The CDR3 is 14 amino acids. With V trimmed by 4 bases and J by 6 bases, 7 bases remained unmatched.